This TCR beta chain was obtained from a study of immune characterization of retroperitoneal liposarcoma. TCRdb itself ran the PCR reads through MiXCR, one entry per CDR3 protein. Of about 8,000 distinct CDR3 sequences listed, around 40% are singletons. CDR3 length: 16 residues. CDR1 and CDR2 (germline): MNHNY, SVGAGI (reference sequence). This clonotype was seen many times. This sequence originates from a male donor with retroperitoneal liposarcoma. This chain connects TRBV6-6 to TRBJ2-1; D not resolved. The DNA matches TRBJ2-7 better at its end, which makes the J call doubtful. Material for sequencing was tumor tissue. CDR3 sequence (DNA): TGTGCCAGCAGTTACGGCGCAAGGCTAGTGGGCTACGAGCAGTACTTC. Its translation: CASSYGARLVGYEQYF.